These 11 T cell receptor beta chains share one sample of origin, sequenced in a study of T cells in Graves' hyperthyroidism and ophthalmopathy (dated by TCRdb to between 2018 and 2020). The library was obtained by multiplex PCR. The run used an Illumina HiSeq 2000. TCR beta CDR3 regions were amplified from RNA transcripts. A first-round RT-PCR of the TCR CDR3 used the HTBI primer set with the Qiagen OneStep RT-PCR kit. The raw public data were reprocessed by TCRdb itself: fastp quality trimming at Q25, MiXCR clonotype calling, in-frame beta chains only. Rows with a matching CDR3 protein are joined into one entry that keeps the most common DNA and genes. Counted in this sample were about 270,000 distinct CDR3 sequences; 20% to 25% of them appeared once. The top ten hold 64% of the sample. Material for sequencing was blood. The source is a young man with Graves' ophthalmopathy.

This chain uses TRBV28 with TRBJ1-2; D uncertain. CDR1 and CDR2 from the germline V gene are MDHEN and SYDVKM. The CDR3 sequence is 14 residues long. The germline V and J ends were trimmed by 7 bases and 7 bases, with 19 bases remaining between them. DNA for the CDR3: TGTGCCAGCATCCAAACACGACCAGCTGGTGGCTACACCTTC. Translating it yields CASIQTRPAGGYTF.

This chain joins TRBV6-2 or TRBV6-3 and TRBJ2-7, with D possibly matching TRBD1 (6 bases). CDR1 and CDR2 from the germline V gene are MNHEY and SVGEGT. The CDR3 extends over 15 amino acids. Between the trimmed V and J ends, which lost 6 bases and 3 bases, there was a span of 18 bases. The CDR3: CASSKTGPGGYEQYF. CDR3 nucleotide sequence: TGTGCCAGCAGCAAAACAGGGCCTGGAGGCTACGAGCAGTACTTC.

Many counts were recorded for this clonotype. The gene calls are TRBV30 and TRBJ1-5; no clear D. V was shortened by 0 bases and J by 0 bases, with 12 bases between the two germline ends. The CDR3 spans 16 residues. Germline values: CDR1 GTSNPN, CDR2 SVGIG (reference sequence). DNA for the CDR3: TGTGCCTGGAGTGTACCCAGTCCTTTTAGCAATCAGCCCCAGCATTTT. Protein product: CAWSVPSPFSNQPQHF. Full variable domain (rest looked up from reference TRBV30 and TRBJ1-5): SQTIHQWPATLVQPVGSPLSLECTVEGTSNPNLYWYRQAAGRGLQLLFYSVGIGQISSEVPQNLSASRPQDRQFILSSKKLLLSDSGFYLCAWSVPSPFSNQPQHFGDGTRLSIL.

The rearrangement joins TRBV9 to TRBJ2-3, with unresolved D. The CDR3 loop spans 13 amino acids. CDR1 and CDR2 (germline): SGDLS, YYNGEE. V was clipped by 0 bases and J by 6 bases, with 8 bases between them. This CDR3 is CASSVAPGDTQYF. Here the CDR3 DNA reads TGTGCCAGCAGCGTAGCCCCTGGCGATACGCAGTATTTT.

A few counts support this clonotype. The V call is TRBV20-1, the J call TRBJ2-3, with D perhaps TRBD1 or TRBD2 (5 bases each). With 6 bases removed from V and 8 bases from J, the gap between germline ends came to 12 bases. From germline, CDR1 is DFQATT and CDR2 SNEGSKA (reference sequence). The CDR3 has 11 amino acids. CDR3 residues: CSARDRSTQYF. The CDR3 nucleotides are TGCAGTGCCAGGGACCGGAGTACGCAGTATTTT.

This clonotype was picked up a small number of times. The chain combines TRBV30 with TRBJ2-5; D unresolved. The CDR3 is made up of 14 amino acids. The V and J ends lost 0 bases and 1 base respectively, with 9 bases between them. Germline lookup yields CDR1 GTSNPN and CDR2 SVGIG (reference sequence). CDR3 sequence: CAWSVLGFQETQYF. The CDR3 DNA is TGTGCCTGGAGTGTACTCGGTTTCCAAGAGACCCAGTACTTC. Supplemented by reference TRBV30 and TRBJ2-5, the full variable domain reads SQTIHQWPATLVQPVGSPLSLECTVEGTSNPNLYWYRQAAGRGLQLLFYSVGIGQISSEVPQNLSASRPQDRQFILSSKKLLLSDSGFYLCAWSVLGFQETQYFGPGTRLLVL.

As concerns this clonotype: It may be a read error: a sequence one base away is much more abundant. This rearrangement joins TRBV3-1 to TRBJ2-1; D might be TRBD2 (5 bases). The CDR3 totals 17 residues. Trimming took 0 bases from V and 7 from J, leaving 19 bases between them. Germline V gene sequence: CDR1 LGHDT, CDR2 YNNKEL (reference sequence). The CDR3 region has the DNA TGTGCCAGCAGCCAAGAGTTGTCTTACGGGGAATCGAATGAGCAGTTCTTC. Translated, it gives CASSQELSYGESNEQFF.

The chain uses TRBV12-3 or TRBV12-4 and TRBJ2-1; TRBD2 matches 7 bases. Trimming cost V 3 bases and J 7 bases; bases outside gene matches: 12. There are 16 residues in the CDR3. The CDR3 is CASSFKWSGKTNEQFF. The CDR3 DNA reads TGTGCCAGCAGTTTCAAGTGGAGCGGGAAGACGAATGAGCAGTTCTTC.

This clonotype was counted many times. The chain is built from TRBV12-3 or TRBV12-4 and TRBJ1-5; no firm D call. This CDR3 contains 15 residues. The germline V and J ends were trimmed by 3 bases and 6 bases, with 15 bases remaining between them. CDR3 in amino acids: CASSLMTGGGQPQHF. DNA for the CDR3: TGTGCCAGCAGTTTGATGACGGGAGGCGGTCAGCCCCAGCATTTT.

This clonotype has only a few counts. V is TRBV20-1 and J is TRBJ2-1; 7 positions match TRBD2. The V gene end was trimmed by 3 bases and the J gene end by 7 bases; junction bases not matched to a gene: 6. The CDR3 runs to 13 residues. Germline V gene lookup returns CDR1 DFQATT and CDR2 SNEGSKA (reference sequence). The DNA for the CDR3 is TGCAGTGCTAGTTTGCGGGGGAAAAATGAGCAGTTCTTC. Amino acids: CSASLRGKNEQFF.

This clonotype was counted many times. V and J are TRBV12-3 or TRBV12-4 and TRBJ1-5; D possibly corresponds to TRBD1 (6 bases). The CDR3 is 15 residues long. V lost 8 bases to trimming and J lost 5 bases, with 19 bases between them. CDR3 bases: TGTGCCAGCTCAAAAGGGGGACGCTTAGATCAGCCCCAGCATTTT. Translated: CASSKGGRLDQPQHF.